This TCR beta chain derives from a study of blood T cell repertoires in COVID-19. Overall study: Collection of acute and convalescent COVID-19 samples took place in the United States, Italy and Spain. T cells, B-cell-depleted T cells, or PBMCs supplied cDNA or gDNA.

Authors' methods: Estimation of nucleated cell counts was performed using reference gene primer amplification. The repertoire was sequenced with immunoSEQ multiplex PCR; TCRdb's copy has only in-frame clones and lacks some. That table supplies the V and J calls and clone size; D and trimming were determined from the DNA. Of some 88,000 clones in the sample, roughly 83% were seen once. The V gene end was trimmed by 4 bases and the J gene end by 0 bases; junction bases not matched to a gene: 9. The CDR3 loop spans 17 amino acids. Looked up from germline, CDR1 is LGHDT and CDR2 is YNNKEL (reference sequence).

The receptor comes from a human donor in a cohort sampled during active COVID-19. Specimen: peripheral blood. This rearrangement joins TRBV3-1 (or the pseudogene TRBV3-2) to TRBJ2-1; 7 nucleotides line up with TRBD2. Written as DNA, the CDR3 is TGTGCCAGCAGCCCACAACTAGCGACCGACTCCTACAATGAGCAGTTCTTC. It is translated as CASSPQLATDSYNEQFF.